This TCR beta chain was recovered during a study of technical replicates of blood from several donors. The CDR3 spans 15 residues. Germline CDR1 is MNHEY and CDR2 is SVGAGI. V lost 3 bases, J lost 2 bases, and 5 bases stayed unmatched. The data were produced by immunoSEQ multiplex PCR, yet TCRdb's version contains in-frame clones alone and is incomplete. The sample lists about 97,000 clones; around 96% were seen once. Sequencing was performed on T cells isolated from PBMCs. This TCR derives from a human donor in good health. This chain links TRBV6-5 with TRBJ2-7; TRBD2 matches 9 bases. CDR3 sequence: CASSYSTSGPYEQYF. The CDR3 DNA reads TGTGCCAGCAGTTATTCGACTAGCGGCCCCTACGAGCAGTACTTC.